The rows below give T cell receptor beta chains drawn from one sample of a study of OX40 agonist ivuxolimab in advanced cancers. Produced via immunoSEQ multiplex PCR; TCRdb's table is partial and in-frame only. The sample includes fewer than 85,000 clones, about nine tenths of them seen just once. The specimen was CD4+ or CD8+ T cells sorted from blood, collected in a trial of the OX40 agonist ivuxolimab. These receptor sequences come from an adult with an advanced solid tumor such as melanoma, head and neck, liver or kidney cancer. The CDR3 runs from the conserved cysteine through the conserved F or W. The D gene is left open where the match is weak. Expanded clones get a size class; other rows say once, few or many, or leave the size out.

CDR3 DNA: TGTGCCAGCAGCTTAGGCCAGTCGAACACTGAAGCTTTCTTT
CDR3 protein: CASSLGQSNTEAFF
D gene: -
J gene: TRBJ1-1
clone size: -
V gene: TRBV7-9

CDR3 DNA: TGTGCCAGCGAGAGGGGGGCTGGGACCGGGGAGCTGTTTTTT
CDR3 protein: CASERGAGTGELFF
D gene: -
J gene: TRBJ2-2
clone size: -
V gene: TRBV2

CDR3 DNA: TGTGCCATCAGTGGGAGGAAGGCCGGGGCAATCACAGATACGCAGTATTTT
CDR3 protein: CAISGRKAGAITDTQYF
D gene: -
J gene: TRBJ2-3
clone size: -
V gene: TRBV10-3

CDR3 DNA: TGTGCCAGCAGCCAAGTTTCTTATGGCGGGGGGCAGTTCTTC
CDR3 protein: CASSQVSYGGGQFF
D gene: TRBD2
J gene: TRBJ2-1
clone size: -
V gene: TRBV14

CDR3 DNA: TGTGCCAGCATTGTGGGGGCGGGGGAGCAGTACTTC
CDR3 protein: CASIVGAGEQYF
D gene: -
J gene: TRBJ2-7
clone size: -
V gene: TRBV2

CDR3 DNA: TGTGCCAGCAGTTTACGCTGGACAGGGGTGAATGAGCAGTTCTTC
CDR3 protein: CASSLRWTGVNEQFF
D gene: TRBD1
J gene: TRBJ2-1
clone size: -
V gene: TRBV28

CDR3 DNA: TGCGCCAGCAGCTTGGATGGATCAGGAAGGGCCCACACCGGGGAGCTGTTTTTT
CDR3 protein: CASSLDGSGRAHTGELFF
D gene: -
J gene: TRBJ2-2
clone size: few
V gene: TRBV5-1

CDR3 DNA: TGCAGCGCCAGCCCCGACAGCTATGGCTACACCTTC
CDR3 protein: CSASPDSYGYTF
D gene: -
J gene: TRBJ1-2
clone size: -
V gene: TRBV29-1

CDR3 DNA: TGTGCCAGCAGTCTAGACAGGACGCAGTACTTC
CDR3 protein: CASSLDRTQYF
D gene: -
J gene: TRBJ2-7
clone size: -
V gene: TRBV6-1

CDR3 DNA: TGTGCCAGCAGTCGAACTAATGAAAAACTGTTTTTT
CDR3 protein: CASSRTNEKLFF
D gene: -
J gene: TRBJ1-4
clone size: -
V gene: TRBV6-6

CDR3 DNA: TGTGCCAGCAGTGACTGGACAGATTATGGCTACACCTTC
CDR3 protein: CASSDWTDYGYTF
D gene: -
J gene: TRBJ1-2
clone size: -
V gene: TRBV6-1

CDR3 DNA: TGTGCCAGCAGCTACAATCCCCTGACAGGGGGTATCTACAATGAGCAGTTCTTC
CDR3 protein: CASSYNPLTGGIYNEQFF
D gene: TRBD1
J gene: TRBJ2-1
clone size: once
V gene: TRBV11-1

CDR3 DNA: TGCGCCAGCAGCTTGGGCTCGGGACCACCGCGGGAGCAGTACTTC
CDR3 protein: CASSLGSGPPREQYF
D gene: -
J gene: TRBJ2-7
clone size: -
V gene: TRBV5-1

CDR3 DNA: TGTGCCAGCAGTTACTCGACAGGGCCCCCATACGAGCAGTACTTC
CDR3 protein: CASSYSTGPPYEQYF
D gene: TRBD1
J gene: TRBJ2-7
clone size: -
V gene: TRBV6-5

CDR3 DNA: TGTGCCACCGCGCCTGGACTAGCGGGAAAGTCAGGGAATGAGCAGTTCTTC
CDR3 protein: CATAPGLAGKSGNEQFF
D gene: TRBD2
J gene: TRBJ2-1
clone size: -
V gene: TRBV10-3

CDR3 DNA: TGTGCCAGCAGCCGTCCGGGGGTTGAGGGGGAGCTGTTTTTT
CDR3 protein: CASSRPGVEGELFF
D gene: -
J gene: TRBJ2-2
clone size: -
V gene: TRBV5-4

CDR3 DNA: TGTGCCAGCAGTGCTGACAGGGCAGGGGTATACGAGCAGTACTTC
CDR3 protein: CASSADRAGVYEQYF
D gene: TRBD1
J gene: TRBJ2-7
clone size: -
V gene: TRBV2

CDR3 DNA: TGTGCCAGCAGCGCAGGCGGTGCTAGCGGGGGGAACACCGGGGAGCTGTTTTTT
CDR3 protein: CASSAGGASGGNTGELFF
D gene: TRBD2
J gene: TRBJ2-2
clone size: -
V gene: TRBV9

CDR3 DNA: TGTGCCAGCAGTGAAGTGCCAGTGGACACCGGGGAGCTGTTTTTT
CDR3 protein: CASSEVPVDTGELFF
D gene: -
J gene: TRBJ2-2
clone size: -
V gene: TRBV2

CDR3 DNA: TGTGCCAGCAGTGAAGCTGGGGGGTGGGTTGAGACCCAGTACTTC
CDR3 protein: CASSEAGGWVETQYF
D gene: -
J gene: TRBJ2-5
clone size: -
V gene: TRBV2

CDR3 DNA: TGTGCCAGCACCTCTTCGGGATTGCAGGGGAACACCGGGGAGCTGTTTTTT
CDR3 protein: CASTSSGLQGNTGELFF
D gene: -
J gene: TRBJ2-2
clone size: -
V gene: TRBV28

CDR3 DNA: TGCGCCAGCAGTGACCTAATCGGCACAGATACGCAGTATTTT
CDR3 protein: CASSDLIGTDTQYF
D gene: -
J gene: TRBJ2-3
clone size: -
V gene: TRBV10-1

CDR3 DNA: TGTGCCACCAGCAGAGATATACGGGGGTGGAGGACAGATACGCAGTATTTT
CDR3 protein: CATSRDIRGWRTDTQYF
D gene: -
J gene: TRBJ2-3
clone size: -
V gene: TRBV15

CDR3 DNA: TGTGCCATCAGACCTGGGACTAGCGGGGGGGCGGCAGATACGCAGTATTTT
CDR3 protein: CAIRPGTSGGAADTQYF
D gene: TRBD2
J gene: TRBJ2-3
clone size: -
V gene: TRBV10-3

CDR3 DNA: TGTGCCAGTAGTATACCGGGACAGGGGGCCTTTGAGGCTTTCTTT
CDR3 protein: CASSIPGQGAFEAFF
D gene: TRBD1
J gene: TRBJ1-1
clone size: -
V gene: TRBV19

CDR3 DNA: TGTGCCAGCAGACGTCCGGGACAGGGGATTGGGGAGACCCAGTACTTC
CDR3 protein: CASRRPGQGIGETQYF
D gene: TRBD1
J gene: TRBJ2-5
clone size: -
V gene: TRBV11-2

CDR3 DNA: TGTGCCAGCAGTCCCGGGACTAGCGGGGTGGAGACCCAGTACTTC
CDR3 protein: CASSPGTSGVETQYF
D gene: TRBD2
J gene: TRBJ2-5
clone size: -
V gene: TRBV7-2

CDR3 DNA: TGCGCCAGCAGCTTGGACGGGGGCTCCGAAGAGACCCAGTACTTC
CDR3 protein: CASSLDGGSEETQYF
D gene: -
J gene: TRBJ2-5
clone size: -
V gene: TRBV5-1

CDR3 DNA: TGTGCCAGCTCACCAGGGGAGGGGACGTGGCACGAGCAGTACTTC
CDR3 protein: CASSPGEGTWHEQYF
D gene: TRBD2
J gene: TRBJ2-7
clone size: -
V gene: TRBV18

CDR3 DNA: TGTGCCAGCAGTTACTCTGGGGGGAGGACCTACGAGCAGTACTTC
CDR3 protein: CASSYSGGRTYEQYF
D gene: -
J gene: TRBJ2-7
clone size: -
V gene: TRBV6-5

CDR3 DNA: TGTGCCACCAAACTAGCGGGAGACGATACGCAGTATTTT
CDR3 protein: CATKLAGDDTQYF
D gene: TRBD2
J gene: TRBJ2-3
clone size: -
V gene: TRBV10-3

CDR3 DNA: TGTGCCAGTAAACCGGGACACCAAAACACTGAAGCTTTCTTT
CDR3 protein: CASKPGHQNTEAFF
D gene: -
J gene: TRBJ1-1
clone size: many
V gene: TRBV19

CDR3 DNA: TGTGCCACCAGCAGGGACAGGGGTGGCTACAATGAGCAGTTCTTC
CDR3 protein: CATSRDRGGYNEQFF
D gene: TRBD1
J gene: TRBJ2-1
clone size: -
V gene: TRBV15

CDR3 DNA: TGTGCCAGCTCATCGACAGATTCCTACAATGAGCAGTTCTTC
CDR3 protein: CASSSTDSYNEQFF
D gene: -
J gene: TRBJ2-1
clone size: -
V gene: TRBV18

CDR3 DNA: TGCGCCAGCAGCCCATCCCTCGAGACTAACTATGGCTACACCTTC
CDR3 protein: CASSPSLETNYGYTF
D gene: -
J gene: TRBJ1-2
clone size: -
V gene: TRBV5-1

CDR3 DNA: TGTGCCAGCTTTCCAGGAGGACTAGCGGGAGTTAGGAACGAGCAGTACTTC
CDR3 protein: CASFPGGLAGVRNEQYF
D gene: TRBD2
J gene: TRBJ2-7
clone size: -
V gene: TRBV5-6

CDR3 DNA: TGTGCCAGTAATTCCCCACTAGCGGGAGTTGTTACCGGGGAGCTGTTTTTT
CDR3 protein: CASNSPLAGVVTGELFF
D gene: TRBD2
J gene: TRBJ2-2
clone size: -
V gene: TRBV19

CDR3 DNA: TGTGCCAGCAGTTACTTGGACAGGGGGACCGGGGAGCTGTTTTTT
CDR3 protein: CASSYLDRGTGELFF
D gene: TRBD1
J gene: TRBJ2-2
clone size: -
V gene: TRBV6-5

CDR3 DNA: TGTGCCAGCAGCGTAGGGCTACTGGACAGGGGATCCGAGACCCAGTACTTC
CDR3 protein: CASSVGLLDRGSETQYF
D gene: TRBD1
J gene: TRBJ2-5
clone size: -
V gene: TRBV9

CDR3 DNA: TGTGCCAGCAGTGAACTGAGAAACACCATATATTTT
CDR3 protein: CASSELRNTIYF
D gene: -
J gene: TRBJ1-3
clone size: -
V gene: TRBV6-1

CDR3 DNA: TGTGCCAGCAGACCGTTGGAATCGGGCTACACCTTC
CDR3 protein: CASRPLESGYTF
D gene: -
J gene: TRBJ1-2
clone size: -
V gene: TRBV28

CDR3 DNA: TGCAGCGGTCTCGAGGGAGGCTACACCTTC
CDR3 protein: CSGLEGGYTF
D gene: -
J gene: TRBJ1-2
clone size: -
V gene: TRBV29-1

CDR3 DNA: TGTGCCAGCACCCTAGTAGTTGGCCAAGAGACCCAGTACTTC
CDR3 protein: CASTLVVGQETQYF
D gene: -
J gene: TRBJ2-5
clone size: -
V gene: TRBV5-5

CDR3 DNA: TGTGCCAGTGACACGGGGGCACTTAAGGGTACTGAAGCTTTCTTT
CDR3 protein: CASDTGALKGTEAFF
D gene: -
J gene: TRBJ1-1
clone size: -
V gene: TRBV6-5

CDR3 DNA: TGTGCCAGCAGCCGGGGGACAGGGGTGGATGAAAAACTGTTTTTT
CDR3 protein: CASSRGTGVDEKLFF
D gene: TRBD1
J gene: TRBJ1-4
clone size: -
V gene: TRBV9

CDR3 DNA: TGTGCCAGCAGTGAAAGGGCTAACAAAGAGACCCAGTACTTC
CDR3 protein: CASSERANKETQYF
D gene: -
J gene: TRBJ2-5
clone size: -
V gene: TRBV2

CDR3 DNA: TGTGCCACCCGAGGGGTAAACTATGGCTACACCTTC
CDR3 protein: CATRGVNYGYTF
D gene: -
J gene: TRBJ1-2
clone size: few
V gene: TRBV6-6

CDR3 DNA: TGTGCCAGTAAGGCCGGCTCCCCGAGGGCCACTGAAGCTTTCTTT
CDR3 protein: CASKAGSPRATEAFF
D gene: -
J gene: TRBJ1-1
clone size: once
V gene: TRBV19

CDR3 DNA: TGTGCCAGCAGCTTTCAGGGGGCGGACACTGAAGCTTTCTTT
CDR3 protein: CASSFQGADTEAFF
D gene: TRBD1
J gene: TRBJ1-1
clone size: -
V gene: TRBV7-8

CDR3 DNA: TGTGCCAGTAGTCCGACTCTTCTTGGGGCTGAAGCTTTCTTT
CDR3 protein: CASSPTLLGAEAFF
D gene: -
J gene: TRBJ1-1
clone size: once
V gene: TRBV19

CDR3 DNA: TGTGCCACCAGCCTAGGGAGGAGCACAGATACGCAGTATTTT
CDR3 protein: CATSLGRSTDTQYF
D gene: -
J gene: TRBJ2-3
clone size: -
V gene: TRBV15

CDR3 DNA: TGTGCCAGCAGCTTGGGGTCGCCAGGTATCACAGATACGCAGTATTTT
CDR3 protein: CASSLGSPGITDTQYF
D gene: -
J gene: TRBJ2-3
clone size: -
V gene: TRBV5-4

CDR3 DNA: TGTGCCATCAGTGAGGGGAGGTACTCTGGAAACACCATATATTTT
CDR3 protein: CAISEGRYSGNTIYF
D gene: -
J gene: TRBJ1-3
clone size: -
V gene: TRBV10-3